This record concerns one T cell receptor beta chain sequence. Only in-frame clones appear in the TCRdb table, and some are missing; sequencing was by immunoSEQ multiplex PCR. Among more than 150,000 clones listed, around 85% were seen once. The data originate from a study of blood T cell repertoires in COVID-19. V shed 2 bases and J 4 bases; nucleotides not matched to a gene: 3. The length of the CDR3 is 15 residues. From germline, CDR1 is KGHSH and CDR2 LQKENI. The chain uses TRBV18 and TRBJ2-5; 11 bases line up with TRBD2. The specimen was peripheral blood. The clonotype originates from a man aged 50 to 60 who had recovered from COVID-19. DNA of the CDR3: TGTGCCAGCTCACCAGTCACTAGCGGGGGAGAGACCCAGTACTTC. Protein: CASSPVTSGGETQYF. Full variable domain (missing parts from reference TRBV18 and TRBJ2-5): NAGVMQNPRHLVRRRGQEARLRCSPMKGHSHVYWYRQLPEEGLKFMVYLQKENIIDESGMPKERFSAEFPKEGPSILRIQQVVRGDSAAYFCASSPVTSGGETQYFGPGTRLLVL.